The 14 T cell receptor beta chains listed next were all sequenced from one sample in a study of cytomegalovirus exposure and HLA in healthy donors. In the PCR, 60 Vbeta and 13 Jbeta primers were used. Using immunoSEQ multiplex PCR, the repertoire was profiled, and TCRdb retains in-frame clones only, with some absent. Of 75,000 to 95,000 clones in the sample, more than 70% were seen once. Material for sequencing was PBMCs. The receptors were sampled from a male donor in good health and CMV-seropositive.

The CDR3 DNA reads TGCGCCAGCAGCACATATGGGACTACCACAGATACGCAGTATTTT. Residues: CASSTYGTTTDTQYF. The rearrangement links TRBV5-1 to TRBJ2-3; 7 nucleotides align to TRBD2. The junction had 7 bases not matched to a gene; V was cut back by 4 bases and J by 2 bases. The CDR3 has 15 residues. Germline lookup yields CDR1 SGHRS and CDR2 YFSETQ.

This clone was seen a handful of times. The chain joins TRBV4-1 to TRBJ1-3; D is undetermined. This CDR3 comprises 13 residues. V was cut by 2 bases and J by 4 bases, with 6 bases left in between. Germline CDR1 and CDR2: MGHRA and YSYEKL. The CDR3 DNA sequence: TGCGCCAGCAGCCAAAACCGGGGAAACACCATATATTTT. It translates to CASSQNRGNTIYF.

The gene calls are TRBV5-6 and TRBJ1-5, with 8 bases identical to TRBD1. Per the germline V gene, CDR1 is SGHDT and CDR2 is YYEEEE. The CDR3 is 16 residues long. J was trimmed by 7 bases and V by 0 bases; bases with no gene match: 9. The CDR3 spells CASSLGQGAEWQPQHF. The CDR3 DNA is TGTGCCAGCAGCTTGGGGCAGGGGGCCGAGTGGCAGCCCCAGCATTTT. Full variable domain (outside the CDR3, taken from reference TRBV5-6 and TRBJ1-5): DAGVTQSPTHLIKTRGQQVTLRCSPKSGHDTVSWYQQALGQGPQFIFQYYEEEERQRGNFPDRFSGHQFPNYSSELNVNALLLGDSALYLCASSLGQGAEWQPQHFGDGTRLSIL.

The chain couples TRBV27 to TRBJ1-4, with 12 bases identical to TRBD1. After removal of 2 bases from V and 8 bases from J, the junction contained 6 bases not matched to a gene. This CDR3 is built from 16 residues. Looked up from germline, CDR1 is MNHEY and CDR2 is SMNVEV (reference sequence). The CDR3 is CASSLAGTGGQEKLFF. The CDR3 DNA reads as TGTGCCAGCAGTTTAGCAGGGACAGGGGGCCAGGAAAAACTGTTTTTT.

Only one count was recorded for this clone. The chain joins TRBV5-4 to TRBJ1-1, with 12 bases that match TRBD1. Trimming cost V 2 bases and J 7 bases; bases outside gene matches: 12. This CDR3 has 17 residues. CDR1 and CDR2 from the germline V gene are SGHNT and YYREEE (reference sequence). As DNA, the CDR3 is TGTGCCAGCAGCTTTCCAGGGACAGGGGGCAATCGAGGTGAAGCTTTCTTT. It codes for CASSFPGTGGNRGEAFF.

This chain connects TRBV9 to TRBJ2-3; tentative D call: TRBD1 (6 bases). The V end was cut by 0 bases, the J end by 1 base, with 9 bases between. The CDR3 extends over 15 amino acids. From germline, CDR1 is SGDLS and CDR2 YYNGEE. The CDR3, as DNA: TGTGCCAGCAGCGTAGGTCGGACAGGCACAGATACGCAGTATTTT. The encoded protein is CASSVGRTGTDTQYF.

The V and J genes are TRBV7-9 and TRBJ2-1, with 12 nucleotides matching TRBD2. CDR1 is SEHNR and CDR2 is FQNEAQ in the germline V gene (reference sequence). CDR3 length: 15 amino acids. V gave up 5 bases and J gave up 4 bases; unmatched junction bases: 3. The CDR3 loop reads CASSSLAGGYNEQFF. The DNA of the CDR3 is TGTGCCAGCAGCAGTCTAGCGGGAGGGTACAATGAGCAGTTCTTC.

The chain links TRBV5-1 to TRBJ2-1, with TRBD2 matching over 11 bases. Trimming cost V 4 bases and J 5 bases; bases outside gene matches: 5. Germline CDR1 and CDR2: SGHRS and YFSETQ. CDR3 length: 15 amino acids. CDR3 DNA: TGCGCCAGCAGCCCGGGGACTAGCGGAAACAATGAGCAGTTCTTC. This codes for CASSPGTSGNNEQFF.

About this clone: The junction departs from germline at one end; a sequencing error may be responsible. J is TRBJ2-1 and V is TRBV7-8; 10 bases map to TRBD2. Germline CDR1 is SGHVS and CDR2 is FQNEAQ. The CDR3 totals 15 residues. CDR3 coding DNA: TGTGCCAGCAGCCTAGCGGGAGTTCCTGGGAATGAGCAGTTCTTC. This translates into CASSLAGVPGNEQFF. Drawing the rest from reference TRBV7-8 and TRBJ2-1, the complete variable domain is GAGVSQSPRYKVAKRGQDVALRCDPISGHVSLFWYQQALGQGPEFLTYFQNEAQLDKSGLPSDRFFAERPEGSVSTLKIQRTQQEDSAVYLCASSLAGVPGNEQFFGPGTRLTVL.

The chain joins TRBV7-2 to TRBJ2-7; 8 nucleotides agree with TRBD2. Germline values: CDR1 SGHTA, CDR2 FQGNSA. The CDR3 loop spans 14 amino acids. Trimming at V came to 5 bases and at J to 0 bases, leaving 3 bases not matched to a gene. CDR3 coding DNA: TGTGCCAGCAGCCCGGGAGGGAGCTCCTACGAGCAGTACTTC. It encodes CASSPGGSSYEQYF.

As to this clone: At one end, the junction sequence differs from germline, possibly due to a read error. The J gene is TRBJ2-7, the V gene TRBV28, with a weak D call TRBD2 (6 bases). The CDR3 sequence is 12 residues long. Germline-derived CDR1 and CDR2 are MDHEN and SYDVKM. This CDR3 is CASTHLGGVRNF. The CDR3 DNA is TGTGCCAGCACCCATTTGGGCGGGGTAAGGAACTTC.

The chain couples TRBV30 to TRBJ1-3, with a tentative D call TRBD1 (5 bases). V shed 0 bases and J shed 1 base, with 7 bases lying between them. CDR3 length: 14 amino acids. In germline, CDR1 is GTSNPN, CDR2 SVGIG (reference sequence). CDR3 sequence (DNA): TGTGCCTGGAGTGTATACAGGTCTGGAAACACCATATATTTT. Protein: CAWSVYRSGNTIYF. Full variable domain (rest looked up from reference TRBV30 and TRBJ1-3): SQTIHQWPATLVQPVGSPLSLECTVEGTSNPNLYWYRQAAGRGLQLLFYSVGIGQISSEVPQNLSASRPQDRQFILSSKKLLLSDSGFYLCAWSVYRSGNTIYFGEGSWLTVV.

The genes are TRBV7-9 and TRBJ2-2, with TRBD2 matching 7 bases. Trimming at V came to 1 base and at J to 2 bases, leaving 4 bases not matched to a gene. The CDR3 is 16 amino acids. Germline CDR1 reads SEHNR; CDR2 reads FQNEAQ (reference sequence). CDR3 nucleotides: TGTGCCAGCAGCTTAGAGGGAGGGCCAAACACCGGGGAGCTGTTTTTT. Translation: CASSLEGGPNTGELFF. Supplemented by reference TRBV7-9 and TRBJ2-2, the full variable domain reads DTGVSQNPRHKITKRGQNVTFRCDPISEHNRLYWYRQTLGQGPEFLTYFQNEAQLEKSRLLSDRFSAERPKGSFSTLEIQRTEQGDSAMYLCASSLEGGPNTGELFFGEGSRLTVL.

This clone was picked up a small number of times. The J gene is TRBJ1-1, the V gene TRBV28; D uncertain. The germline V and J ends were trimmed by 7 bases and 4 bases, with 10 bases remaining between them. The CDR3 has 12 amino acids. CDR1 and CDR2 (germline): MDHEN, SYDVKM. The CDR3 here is CASNRVFTEAFF. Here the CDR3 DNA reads TGTGCCAGCAACCGGGTCTTCACTGAAGCTTTCTTT.